The 6 T cell receptor beta chains below were found in one sample sequenced in a study of cytotoxic CD8 clonotypes in ibrutinib-treated CLL. Only in-frame clones appear in the TCRdb table, and some are missing; sequencing was by immunoSEQ multiplex PCR. The sample has about 140,000 clones; 80% are singletons. The sequenced sample was PBMCs, obtained after 36 months of ibrutinib treatment. Receptors originate from a human donor with chronic lymphocytic leukemia.

The V and J genes are TRBV6-5 and TRBJ2-7; D may be TRBD2 (6 bases). The germline CDR1 and CDR2 sequences are MNHEY and SVGAGI. The germline V and J ends were trimmed by 7 bases and 3 bases, with 19 bases remaining between them. This CDR3 comprises 15 residues. Here the CDR3 reads CASNVLAGSIYEQYF. The CDR3, as DNA: TGTGCCAGCAACGTTCTGGCGGGATCTATCTACGAGCAGTACTTC.

The chain couples TRBV19 to TRBJ1-2, with 11 bases lining up with TRBD1. Per germline, CDR1 LNHDA and CDR2 SQIVND (reference sequence). The V gene end was trimmed by 3 bases and the J gene end by 7 bases; junction bases not matched to a gene: 4. CDR3 length: 14 amino acids. The DNA for the CDR3 is TGTGCCAGTAGTATCGTCGGGACAGGGGGTGGCTACACCTTC. Encoded protein: CASSIVGTGGGYTF.

V and J are TRBV11-2 and TRBJ1-1; 10 bases are shared with TRBD1. With V trimmed by 3 bases and J by 5 bases, 3 bases remained unmatched. Looked up from germline, CDR1 is SGHAT and CDR2 is FQNNGV. The CDR3 extends over 14 amino acids. CDR3 DNA sequence: TGTGCCAGCAGCTTGGACAGGGGGTTGACTGAAGCTTTCTTT. Amino acid sequence: CASSLDRGLTEAFF.

The V call is TRBV6-1, the J call TRBJ1-3; D ambiguous. The length of the CDR3 is 11 residues. Germline V CDR1 and CDR2: MNHNS, SASEGT. The germline V and J ends were trimmed by 6 bases and 8 bases, with 8 bases remaining between them. CDR3 DNA sequence: TGTGCCAGCAGGCCAGGAGACACCATATATTTT. As protein: CASRPGDTIYF.

In its sample, this clone was seen once. This chain links TRBV4-1 with TRBJ1-6; TRBD1 might be the D (5 bases). Germline V gene lookup returns CDR1 MGHRA and CDR2 YSYEKL. The germline V and J ends were trimmed by 3 bases and 7 bases, with 22 bases remaining between them. This CDR3 spans 18 amino acids. The CDR3: CASSHPLPGRFRNSPLHF. The CDR3 DNA sequence: TGCGCCAGCAGCCATCCCTTACCGGGACGCTTCAGAAATTCACCCCTCCACTTT.

This rearrangement joins TRBV30 to TRBJ2-3; TRBD2 aligns across 9 bases. The germline CDR1 and CDR2 sequences are GTSNPN and SVGIG (reference sequence). With 3 bases clipped from V and 7 bases from J, the junction kept 14 bases outside the gene matches. The CDR3 has 16 amino acids. The CDR3 loop reads CAWSGVLAGLRYTQYF. The CDR3 DNA reads TGTGCCTGGAGCGGGGTACTAGCGGGCCTTCGATATACGCAGTATTTT. Complete variable domain (other parts from reference TRBV30 and TRBJ2-3): SQTIHQWPATLVQPVGSPLSLECTVEGTSNPNLYWYRQAAGRGLQLLFYSVGIGQISSEVPQNLSASRPQDRQFILSSKKLLLSDSGFYLCAWSGVLAGLRYTQYFGPGTRLTVL.